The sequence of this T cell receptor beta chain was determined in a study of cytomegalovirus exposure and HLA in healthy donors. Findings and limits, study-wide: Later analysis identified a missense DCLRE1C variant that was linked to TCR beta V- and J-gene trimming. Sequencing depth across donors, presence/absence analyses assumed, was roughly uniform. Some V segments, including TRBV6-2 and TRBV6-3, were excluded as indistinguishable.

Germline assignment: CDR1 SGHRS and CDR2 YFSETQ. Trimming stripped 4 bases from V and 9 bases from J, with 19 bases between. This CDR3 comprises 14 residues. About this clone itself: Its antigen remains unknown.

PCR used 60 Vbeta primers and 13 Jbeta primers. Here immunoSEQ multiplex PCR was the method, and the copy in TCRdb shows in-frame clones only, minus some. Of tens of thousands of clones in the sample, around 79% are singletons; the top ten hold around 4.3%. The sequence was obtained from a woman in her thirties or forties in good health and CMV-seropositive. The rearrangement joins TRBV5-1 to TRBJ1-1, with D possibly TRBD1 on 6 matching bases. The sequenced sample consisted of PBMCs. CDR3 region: CASSLSGPQGKAFF. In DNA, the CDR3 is TGCGCCAGCAGCCTCTCAGGTCCCCAGGGGAAAGCTTTCTTT.